A selection of T cell receptor beta chains follows, all from one sample in a study of breast tumors, draining lymph nodes, adjacent tissues. Using its own MiXCR run on the multiplex PCR reads, TCRdb lists one record per CDR3 protein. Among 150,000 to 200,000 distinct CDR3 sequences, approximately 30% were seen once, and the ten largest hold about 3.9%. Material for sequencing was axillary lymph node tissue. Every receptor here comes from a female donor with breast cancer. Some clones in this sample may be carry-over from other donors' samples. CDR3s include the opening cysteine and the closing phenylalanine or tryptophan. The order of the fields is J gene, clone size, D gene, V gene, CDR3 DNA, CDR3 protein. D genes are given only for firm matches. Not every row has a clone size; where given, it reads once, few, many or a size class.

j_gene: TRBJ2-7
abundance: many
d_gene: TRBD2
v_gene: TRBV25-1
CDR3nt: TGTGCCAGCAGTGAACCCTGGCGGGGGGGCGCATTCTACGAGCAGTACTTC
CDR3aa: CASSEPWRGGAFYEQYF

j_gene: TRBJ2-2
abundance: many
d_gene: .
v_gene: TRBV12-3/TRBV12-4
CDR3nt: TGTGCCAGTCTGGGAGACCTTAGACACACCGGGGAGCTGTTTTTT
CDR3aa: CASLGDLRHTGELFF

j_gene: TRBJ1-4
abundance: .
d_gene: .
v_gene: TRBV7-9
CDR3nt: TGTGCCAGCAGCTTAGGATCGGGGGGGGGAAAACTGTTTTTT
CDR3aa: CASSLGSGGGKLFF

j_gene: TRBJ2-5
abundance: many
d_gene: .
v_gene: TRBV27
CDR3nt: TGTGCCAGCAGGCCTCAGGGGTTCGAGACCCAGTACTTC
CDR3aa: CASRPQGFETQYF

j_gene: TRBJ1-2
abundance: many
d_gene: TRBD1
v_gene: TRBV7-8
CDR3nt: TGTGCCAGCAGCTTAGGGCGAGGACAGGGGTTCGACTACCCCTTC
CDR3aa: CASSLGRGQGFDYPF

j_gene: TRBJ2-7
abundance: .
d_gene: TRBD1
v_gene: TRBV7-9
CDR3nt: TGTGCCAGCAGCTCCCTGGACGGGACAGACCTCTCCTACGAGCAGTACTTC
CDR3aa: CASSSLDGTDLSYEQYF

j_gene: TRBJ2-1
abundance: many
d_gene: .
v_gene: TRBV2
CDR3nt: TGTGCCAGCTACGTCCGCAATGAGCAGTTCTTC
CDR3aa: CASYVRNEQFF

j_gene: TRBJ2-1
abundance: many
d_gene: .
v_gene: TRBV20-1
CDR3nt: TGCAGTGCTAGTATACCCGGGGGTTACAATGAGCAGTTCTTC
CDR3aa: CSASIPGGYNEQFF

j_gene: TRBJ2-2
abundance: .
d_gene: TRBD2
v_gene: TRBV9
CDR3nt: TGTGCCAGCAGCGAAGAGGCGGGAGAGGGCGGGGAGCTGTTTTTT
CDR3aa: CASSEEAGEGGELFF

j_gene: TRBJ2-1
abundance: many
d_gene: TRBD2
v_gene: TRBV20-1
CDR3nt: TGCAGTGCCTACCCCGGACTTAGCGGGAGGGCCTTGGACAATGAGCAGTTCTTC
CDR3aa: CSAYPGLSGRALDNEQFF

j_gene: TRBJ2-5
abundance: many
d_gene: TRBD2
v_gene: TRBV19
CDR3nt: TGTGCCAGTAGCCGTGGGGGGGCCCAGTACTTC
CDR3aa: CASSRGGAQYF

j_gene: TRBJ1-6
abundance: .
d_gene: .
v_gene: TRBV11-2
CDR3nt: TGTGCCAGCAGCCTGGGACAAGGAAATTCACCCCTCCACTTT
CDR3aa: CASSLGQGNSPLHF

j_gene: TRBJ1-5
abundance: many
d_gene: TRBD1
v_gene: TRBV7-2
CDR3nt: TGTGCCAGCAGCTCCATGGGGGGACAGTTTAATCAGCCCCAGCATTTT
CDR3aa: CASSSMGGQFNQPQHF

j_gene: TRBJ1-5
abundance: .
d_gene: .
v_gene: TRBV6-1
CDR3nt: TGTGCCACCAGGACTAGCGGGGTAAGTTTTCCCCAGCATTTT
CDR3aa: CATRTSGVSFPQHF